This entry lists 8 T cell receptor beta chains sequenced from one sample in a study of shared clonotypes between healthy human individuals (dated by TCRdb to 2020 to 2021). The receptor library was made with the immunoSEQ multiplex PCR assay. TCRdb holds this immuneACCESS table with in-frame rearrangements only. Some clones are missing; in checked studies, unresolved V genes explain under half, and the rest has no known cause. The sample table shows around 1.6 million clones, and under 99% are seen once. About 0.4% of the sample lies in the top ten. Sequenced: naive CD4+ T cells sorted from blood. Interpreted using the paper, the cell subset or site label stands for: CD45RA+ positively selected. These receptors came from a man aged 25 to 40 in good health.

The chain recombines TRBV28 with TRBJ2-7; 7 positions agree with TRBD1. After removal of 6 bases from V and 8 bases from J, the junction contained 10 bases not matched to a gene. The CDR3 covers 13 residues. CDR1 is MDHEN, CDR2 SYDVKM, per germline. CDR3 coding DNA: TGTGCCAGCAGCTCCGGGACAGTATTCCAGCAGTACTTC. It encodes CASSSGTVFQQYF.

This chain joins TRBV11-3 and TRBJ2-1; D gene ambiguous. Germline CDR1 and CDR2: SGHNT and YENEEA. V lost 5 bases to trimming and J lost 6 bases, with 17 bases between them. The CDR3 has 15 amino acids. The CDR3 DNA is TGTGCCAGCAGCCCCAAAGGACGGCTGAGCAATGAGCAGTTCTTC. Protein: CASSPKGRLSNEQFF.

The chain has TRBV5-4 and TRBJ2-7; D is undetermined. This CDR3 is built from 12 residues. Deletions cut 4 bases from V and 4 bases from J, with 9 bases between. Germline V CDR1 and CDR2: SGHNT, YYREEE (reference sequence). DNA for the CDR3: TGTGCCAGCAGCCAAGTTCCGTACGAGCAGTACTTC. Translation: CASSQVPYEQYF.

This CDR3 reads CASSLAAPGSETQYF. Written as DNA, the CDR3 is TGCGCCAGCAGCTTGGCCGCGCCGGGATCGGAGACCCAGTACTTC. V gene TRBV5-1 combines with J gene TRBJ2-5, with D tentatively TRBD2 (5 bases). CDR1 SGHRS and CDR2 YFSETQ come from the germline V gene. There are 15 residues in the CDR3. V lost 0 bases, J lost 5 bases, and 14 bases lay in between.

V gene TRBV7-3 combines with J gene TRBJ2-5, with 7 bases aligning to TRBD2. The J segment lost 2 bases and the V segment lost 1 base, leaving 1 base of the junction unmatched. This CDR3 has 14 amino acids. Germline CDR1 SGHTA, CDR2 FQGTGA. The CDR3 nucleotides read TGTGCCAGCAGCTTAAGCGGGGGTCAAGAGACCCAGTACTTC. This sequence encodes CASSLSGGQETQYF.

The CDR3: CALDRGKTYEQYF. The CDR3 nucleotides are TGTGCCCTCGACAGGGGGAAGACCTACGAGCAGTACTTC. V is TRBV30 and J is TRBJ2-7, with 9 bases that match TRBD1. The CDR3 is 13 amino acids. The V gene end was trimmed by 8 bases and the J gene end by 2 bases; junction bases not matched to a gene: 7. CDR1 and CDR2 from the germline V gene are GTSNPN and SVGIG (reference sequence).

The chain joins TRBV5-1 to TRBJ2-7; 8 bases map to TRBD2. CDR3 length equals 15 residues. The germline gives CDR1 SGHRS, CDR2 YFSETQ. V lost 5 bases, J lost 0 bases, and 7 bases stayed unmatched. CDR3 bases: TGCGCCAGCAGAGAAGGACTAGCTAGCTCCTACGAGCAGTACTTC. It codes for CASREGLASSYEQYF.

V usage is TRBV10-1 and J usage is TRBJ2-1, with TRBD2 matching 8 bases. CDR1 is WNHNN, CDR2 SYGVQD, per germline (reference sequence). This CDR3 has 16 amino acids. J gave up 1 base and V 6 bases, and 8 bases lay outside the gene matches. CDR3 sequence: CASSIGLASSYNEQFF. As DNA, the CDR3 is TGCGCCAGCAGCATCGGACTAGCCAGTTCCTACAATGAGCAGTTCTTC.